This T cell receptor beta chain was sequenced during a study of T-cell memory formation after mild COVID-19. Germline V lookup: CDR1 MDHEN, CDR2 SYDVKM. Trimming left V 4 bases short and J 4 bases short, with 20 bases between. The CDR3 contains 16 residues. From the 5' RACE reads, TCRdb called clonotypes with MiXCR, one entry per CDR3 protein. This repertoire shows 250,000 or so distinct CDR3 sequences, more than 15% found once; its top ten account for 20% to 25%. The receptor was isolated from a young man who had mild COVID-19 (a few samples of this study predate the infection). Cell type and time point are not known. Input material: PBMCs or a T cell subset sorted from them (not recorded which). The V call is TRBV28, the J call TRBJ2-7; D may be TRBD1 or TRBD2 (5 bases each). For the CDR3, the DNA is TGTGCCAGCAGTTCACCGGGACGCGGAGGAGTTTACGAGCAGTACGTC. The encoded protein is CASSSPGRGGVYEQYV.